These 7 T cell receptor beta chains share one sample of origin, sequenced in a study of beta chain features in type 1 diabetes. Broader study findings: Type 1 diabetes patients had TCRB CDR3s that were shorter (moderately but significantly so) in all four CD4+ subsets.

No cognate antigen is known for these TCRs. Since all of the isolated RNA was reverse transcribed, expressed TCRB transcripts were what got sequenced. Generated by immunoSEQ multiplex PCR, the TCRdb table keeps only in-frame clones and is missing some. The sample has over 600,000 clones; over 10% are singletons. The sample taken for sequencing was naive CD4+ T cells from blood. These receptors were taken from a man aged 25-40 years with type 1 diabetes.

This clone was seen only a few times. The CDR3 sequence: CSVRQGEGAPLHF. Written as DNA, the CDR3 is TGCAGCGTTAGACAGGGCGAGGGCGCACCCCTCCACTTT. The gene calls are TRBV29-1 and TRBJ1-6; 7 bases map to TRBD1. Losses at the gene ends were 5 bases for V and 11 bases for J; bases not matched to a gene: 9. The CDR3 is 13 amino acids. CDR1 SQVTM and CDR2 ANQGSEA come from the germline V gene.

This chain connects TRBV9 to TRBJ2-5; D is perhaps TRBD1 (7 bases). Germline V gene data show CDR1 as SGDLS and CDR2 as YYNGEE. The CDR3 totals 12 residues. Trimming removed 4 bases at V and 14 bases at J, with 18 bases between. In DNA form, the CDR3 reads TGTGCCAGCAGCCCCTCCAGGGGGGAAAGATACTTC. Translation: CASSPSRGERYF.

In its sample, this clone was seen a few times. The chain joins TRBV7-9 to TRBJ1-5; perhaps TRBD1 as D (6 bases). There are 17 residues in the CDR3. Germline CDR1 and CDR2: SEHNR and FQNEAQ (reference sequence). V gave up 5 bases and J gave up 5 bases, with 22 bases separating them. The chain's CDR3 is CASSTGLQSGDDQPQHF. The DNA of the CDR3 is TGTGCCAGCAGCACCGGCTTACAATCAGGGGACGATCAGCCCCAGCATTTT.

Only a few counts were recorded for this clone. The chain joins TRBV6-5 to TRBJ2-7, with 8 bases aligning to TRBD2. The CDR3 consists of 15 residues. With 5 bases clipped from V and 2 bases from J, the junction kept 8 bases outside the gene matches. Germline CDR1 is MNHEY and CDR2 is SVGAGI. CDR3 nucleotides: TGTGCCAGCAGTCTCTACGGGGGGGGACCCTACGAGCAGTACTTC. Amino acid sequence: CASSLYGGGPYEQYF.

V and J are TRBV25-1 and TRBJ1-5; D not resolved. V lost 1 base, J lost 6 bases, and 4 bases lay in between. This CDR3 contains 12 residues. Looked up from germline, CDR1 is MGHDK and CDR2 is SYGVNS. The CDR3: CASSEFGQPQHF. The CDR3 DNA sequence: TGTGCCAGCAGTGAATTTGGTCAGCCCCAGCATTTT.

This clone was counted only a few times. The chain employs TRBV28 and TRBJ1-4, with TRBD1 matching 8 bases. Per germline, CDR1 MDHEN and CDR2 SYDVKM. The junction had 12 bases not matched to a gene; V was cut back by 7 bases and J by 8 bases. This CDR3 comprises 15 residues. CDR3 in DNA: TGTGCCAGCAACTCCCTAGGACAGGGACGAGAAAAACTGTTTTTT. As protein: CASNSLGQGREKLFF. Variable domain in full (rest from reference TRBV28 and TRBJ1-4): DVKVTQSSRYLVKRTGEKVFLECVQDMDHENMFWYRQDPGLGLRLIYFSYDVKMKEKGDIPEGYSVSREKKERFSLILESASTNQTSMYLCASNSLGQGREKLFFGSGTQLSVL.

The J gene is TRBJ1-5, the V gene TRBV5-1; no reliable D call. Germline V gene data show CDR1 as SGHRS and CDR2 as YFSETQ. V dropped 0 bases and J dropped 5 bases, with 9 bases sitting between them. The CDR3 is 14 amino acids. The DNA of the CDR3 is TGCGCCAGCAGCTTGGGTGTGGAGGATCAGCCCCAGCATTTT. This gives the protein CASSLGVEDQPQHF.